This entry lists 32 T cell receptor beta chains sequenced from one sample in a study of T cell changes during pregnancy in multiple sclerosis (dated by TCRdb to between 2018 and 2020). The library was prepared using the immunoSEQ multiplex PCR assay. TCRdb holds this immuneACCESS table with in-frame rearrangements only. Some clones are missing; in checked studies, unresolved V genes explain under half, and the rest has no known cause. For this sample there are fewer than 60,000 clones; approximately 90% appear just once. The ten largest clones take up 0.39% of the sample. Here the sequenced sample was CD4+ T cells from peripheral blood mononuclear cells, taken after pregnancy. Source of these receptors: a female donor with multiple sclerosis, enrolled in a pregnancy study.

The V and J genes are TRBV18 and TRBJ1-1; D perhaps matches TRBD1 (6 bases). Germline V lookup: CDR1 KGHSH, CDR2 LQKENI. Trimming took 5 bases from V and 8 from J, leaving 21 bases between them. The CDR3 length is 15 residues. The CDR3 DNA reads TGTGCCAGCTCAAGCCAAACAGGGACCTGGGGGGAAGCTTTCTTT. Translating it yields CASSSQTGTWGEAFF.

The V and J genes are TRBV6-1 and TRBJ2-2; 11 bases align to TRBD1. This CDR3 is built from 14 residues. Germline V CDR1 and CDR2: MNHNS, SASEGT. V lost 7 bases to trimming and J lost 4 bases; unmatched junction nucleotides: 2. The CDR3 DNA reads TGTGCCAGCACTGGACAGGGGGCCACCGGGGAGCTGTTTTTT. Protein sequence: CASTGQGATGELFF.

In this sample, this clone turned up once. The V and J genes are TRBV13 and TRBJ2-7; D not certain. Germline CDR1 PRHDT, CDR2 FYEKMQ (reference sequence). This CDR3 has 16 residues. V was cut by 0 bases and J by 4 bases, with 16 bases left in between. DNA for the CDR3: TGTGCCAGCAGCTTAGGCCGCGGAGCCATTTCGTACGAGCAGTACTTC. Protein: CASSLGRGAISYEQYF. The whole variable domain, filled in from reference TRBV13 and TRBJ2-7, reads AAGVIQSPRHLIKEKRETATLKCYPIPRHDTVYWYQQGPGQDPQFLISFYEKMQSDKGSIPDRFSAQQFSDYHSELNMSSLELGDSALYFCASSLGRGAISYEQYFGPGTRLTVT.

The chain uses TRBV5-1 and TRBJ2-7; 8 bases align to TRBD1. The V and J ends lost 1 base and 2 bases, in that order; junction bases with no gene match: 14. This CDR3 has 18 amino acids. Germline V gene sequence: CDR1 SGHRS, CDR2 YFSETQ. The CDR3 here is CASSLPSAGGAKTYEQYF. The CDR3 bases are TGCGCCAGCAGCTTGCCTTCGGCAGGGGGCGCGAAAACCTACGAGCAGTACTTC.

This chain links TRBV19 with TRBJ2-5, with 9 positions matching TRBD1. V lost 3 bases, J lost 2 bases, and 1 base stayed unmatched. The CDR3 is made up of 14 amino acids. CDR1 is LNHDA, CDR2 SQIVND, per germline (reference sequence). CDR3 sequence: CASSMGQGQETQYF. Written as DNA, the CDR3 is TGTGCCAGTAGTATGGGACAGGGTCAAGAGACCCAGTACTTC.

The chain links TRBV19 to TRBJ1-5; D may be TRBD1 (5 bases). The CDR3 consists of 14 residues. CDR1 is LNHDA and CDR2 is SQIVND in the germline V gene (reference sequence). V was shortened by 1 base and J by 4 bases, with 8 bases between the two germline ends. CDR3 residues: CASSIGAGNQPQHF. The CDR3 DNA is TGTGCCAGTAGTATAGGCGCAGGGAATCAGCCCCAGCATTTT.

A note on this clone: Different DNA sequences within this sample yield the same CDR3. This chain joins TRBV5-1 and TRBJ2-5, with TRBD2 identical over 8 bases. The junction had 3 bases not matched to a gene; V was cut back by 4 bases and J by 1 base. The CDR3 is made up of 14 amino acids. Germline values: CDR1 SGHRS, CDR2 YFSETQ. In DNA, the CDR3 is TGCGCCAGCAGCCTGACTAGCGCCCAAGAGACCCAGTACTTC. Translating gives CASSLTSAQETQYF.

The chain couples TRBV7-3 to TRBJ2-1; 9 bases align to TRBD2. Trimming at V came to 6 bases and at J to 6 bases, leaving 6 bases not matched to a gene. Germline CDR1 SGHTA, CDR2 FQGTGA. This CDR3 contains 14 residues. CDR3 sequence reads: CASSLGLAGNEQFF. The CDR3 region has the DNA TGTGCCAGCAGTTTGGGACTAGCCGGCAATGAGCAGTTCTTC.

This chain links TRBV5-1 with TRBJ2-7; a weak D match, TRBD2 (5 bases). Trimming took off 0 bases at V and 3 bases at J, with 13 bases between the two ends. CDR3 length equals 15 residues. Germline V gene sequence: CDR1 SGHRS, CDR2 YFSETQ. The CDR3 reads CASSLAASRFYEQYF. In DNA form, the CDR3 reads TGCGCCAGCAGCTTGGCGGCTAGCCGGTTCTACGAGCAGTACTTC.

This clone was seen once. The chain joins TRBV9 to TRBJ2-7; D is undetermined. Germline values: CDR1 SGDLS, CDR2 YYNGEE. V was pared by 1 base and J by 0 bases, with 8 bases between. The CDR3 is made up of 14 amino acids. As DNA, the CDR3 is TGTGCCAGCAGCGTAATCCCTAACTCCTACGAGCAGTACTTC. Translated: CASSVIPNSYEQYF.

V is TRBV28 and J is TRBJ1-1; 8 bases agree with TRBD1. The CDR3 has 14 residues. Trimming at V came to 2 bases and at J to 11 bases, leaving 10 bases not matched to a gene. The germline V gene encodes CDR1 MDHEN and CDR2 SYDVKM. CDR3 in DNA: TGTGCCAGCAGTTTAAGGGGGGGACAGGTAGAGGCTTTCTTT. This gives the protein CASSLRGGQVEAFF.

V and J are TRBV7-3 and TRBJ2-3; TRBD2 aligns across 12 bases. J lost 3 bases, V lost 4 bases, and 5 bases had no gene match. The CDR3 has 16 amino acids. Germline V lookup: CDR1 SGHTA, CDR2 FQGTGA. The CDR3 nucleotides read TGTGCCAGCAGCTCCCTAGCGGGAGGGCGAACAGATACGCAGTATTTT. It codes for CASSSLAGGRTDTQYF. The whole variable domain, remainder taken from reference TRBV7-3 and TRBJ2-3, is GAGVSQTPSNKVTEKGKYVELRCDPISGHTALYWYRQSLGQGPEFLIYFQGTGAADDSGLPNDRFFAVRPEGSVSTLKIQRTERGDSAVYLCASSSLAGGRTDTQYFGPGTRLTVL.

The chain uses TRBV7-2 and TRBJ1-2, with 7 bases fitting TRBD1. V trimming: 4 bases; J trimming: 8 bases; junction bases outside the gene matches: 10. This CDR3 has 14 amino acids. Germline V gene data show CDR1 as SGHTA and CDR2 as FQGNSA. This CDR3 reads CASSSIKGAGGYTF. The CDR3 DNA sequence: TGTGCCAGCAGCTCGATTAAGGGGGCAGGCGGCTACACCTTC.

This chain uses TRBV30 with TRBJ2-1; D remains ambiguous. Germline V gene sequence: CDR1 GTSNPN, CDR2 SVGIG (reference sequence). The CDR3 sequence is 13 residues long. V was shortened by 2 bases and J by 5 bases, with 10 bases between the two germline ends. Here the CDR3 DNA reads TGTGCCTGGAGTCCCGACTGGGACAATGAGCAGTTCTTC. As protein: CAWSPDWDNEQFF.

The J gene is TRBJ2-5, the V gene TRBV5-1; D ambiguous. Per the germline V gene, CDR1 is SGHRS and CDR2 is YFSETQ. The V and J ends lost 5 bases and 1 base respectively, with 12 bases between them. CDR3 length: 14 amino acids. CDR3 region: CASRAMQVQETQYF. CDR3 in DNA: TGCGCCAGCAGAGCTATGCAAGTCCAAGAGACCCAGTACTTC. Together with reference TRBV5-1 and TRBJ2-5, the CDR3 gives the full variable domain: KAGVTQTPRYLIKTRGQQVTLSCSPISGHRSVSWYQQTPGQGLQFLFEYFSETQRNKGNFPGRFSGRQFSNSRSEMNVSTLELGDSALYLCASRAMQVQETQYFGPGTRLLVL.

The chain is built from TRBV6-6 and TRBJ1-2, with TRBD1 identical over 11 bases. The CDR3 runs to 15 residues. Germline V lookup: CDR1 MNHNY, CDR2 SVGAGI (reference sequence). Trimming removed 6 bases from V and 7 bases from J; junction bases left unmatched: 10. The CDR3: CASSTQRTGGAGYTF. The CDR3 region has the DNA TGTGCCAGCAGCACCCAAAGGACAGGGGGCGCTGGCTACACCTTC.

The chain employs TRBV19 and TRBJ2-3, with D possibly TRBD1 on 6 matching bases. Trimming left V 3 bases short and J 2 bases short, with 18 bases between. Germline V gene sequence: CDR1 LNHDA, CDR2 SQIVND (reference sequence). This CDR3 is built from 17 residues. The CDR3 region has the DNA TGTGCCAGTAGTATGCGGGCACAGGGACCCCTCACAGATACGCAGTATTTT. It codes for CASSMRAQGPLTDTQYF.

This rearrangement joins TRBV7-2 to TRBJ1-2; TRBD1 might be the D (6 bases). Germline CDR1 SGHTA, CDR2 FQGNSA. The V and J ends lost 4 bases and 7 bases respectively, with 13 bases between them. The CDR3 runs 13 residues. The CDR3 DNA reads as TGTGCCAGCAGCTCTCCAGGGGAGGGTGGCTACACCTTC. Translated: CASSSPGEGGYTF.

The chain combines TRBV5-1 with TRBJ2-5, with 7 bases identical to TRBD1. The J segment lost 4 bases and the V segment lost 0 bases, leaving 9 bases of the junction unmatched. Germline V gene lookup returns CDR1 SGHRS and CDR2 YFSETQ. CDR3 length: 16 residues. CDR3 sequence (DNA): TGCGCCAGCAGCTTGGCCCAGGGGGAAATGGGAGAGACCCAGTACTTC. Protein sequence: CASSLAQGEMGETQYF.

The chain joins TRBV5-1 to TRBJ2-2; 9 nucleotides agree with TRBD1. Per germline, CDR1 SGHRS and CDR2 YFSETQ. The junction had 3 bases not matched to a gene; V was cut back by 4 bases and J by 5 bases. The CDR3 covers 14 residues. The CDR3 nucleotides are TGCGCCAGCAGCCGGGACAGGGTAACCGGGGAGCTGTTTTTT. Its translation: CASSRDRVTGELFF.

The rearrangement joins TRBV5-5 to TRBJ2-7; 8 positions agree with TRBD1. This CDR3 spans 14 amino acids. Germline CDR1 and CDR2: SGHKS and YYEKEE (reference sequence). J gave up 6 bases and V 4 bases, and 9 bases lay outside the gene matches. The CDR3 bases are TGTGCCAGCAGCGGGGGGACAGGTCTTGTCGAGCAGTACTTC. Amino acid sequence: CASSGGTGLVEQYF. Full variable domain (rest looked up from reference TRBV5-5 and TRBJ2-7): DAGVTQSPTHLIKTRGQQVTLRCSPISGHKSVSWYQQVLGQGPQFIFQYYEKEERGRGNFPDRFSARQFPNYSSELNVNALLLGDSALYLCASSGGTGLVEQYFGPGTRLTVT.

The chain carries TRBV4-1 and TRBJ2-1; unclear D gene. Germline-derived CDR1 and CDR2 are MGHRA and YSYEKL. The CDR3 runs to 16 residues. Trimming stripped 2 bases from V and 7 bases from J, with 18 bases between. The CDR3, as DNA: TGCGCCAGCAGCCAAAGAATGGTAGTCCTGGAGAATGAGCAGTTCTTC. Protein sequence: CASSQRMVVLENEQFF.

This sequence joins TRBV7-2 and TRBJ2-5; D is unresolved. This CDR3 is 14 amino acids long. Trimming took 2 bases from V and 5 from J, leaving 12 bases between them. Germline V gene sequence: CDR1 SGHTA, CDR2 FQGNSA. The CDR3 is CASSLLNSPETQYF. The CDR3 nucleotides read TGTGCCAGCAGCTTATTGAATAGTCCGGAGACCCAGTACTTC. The full variable domain, in which reference TRBV7-2 and TRBJ2-5 provide the parts outside the CDR3, is GAGVSQSPSNKVTEKGKDVELRCDPISGHTALYWYRQSLGQGLEFLIYFQGNSAPDKSGLPSDRFSAERTGGSVSTLTIQRTQQEDSAVYLCASSLLNSPETQYFGPGTRLLVL.

The genes are TRBV5-1 and TRBJ1-1; possible D gene TRBD1, 6 bases. This CDR3 contains 14 residues. The germline gives CDR1 SGHRS, CDR2 YFSETQ. V lost 3 bases and J lost 5, with 14 bases in between. The CDR3 loop is CASSSPGRGTEAFF. Written as DNA, the CDR3 is TGCGCCAGCAGCTCCCCAGGGAGGGGGACTGAAGCTTTCTTT.

The chain uses TRBV14 and TRBJ2-7, with a weak D call TRBD2 (8 bases). The CDR3 runs 14 residues. Deletions cut 9 bases from V and 1 base from J, with 16 bases between. Germline V gives CDR1 SGHDN, CDR2 FVKESK. The CDR3: CASSGTAESYEQYF. The CDR3 bases are TGTGCCAGTAGCGGGACAGCCGAATCCTACGAGCAGTACTTC.

The gene calls are TRBV6-1 and TRBJ2-5, with 11 bases matching TRBD1. This CDR3 has 14 residues. Trimming at V came to 6 bases and at J to 6 bases, leaving 6 bases not matched to a gene. Germline V lookup: CDR1 MNHNS, CDR2 SASEGT. In nucleotides, the CDR3 is TGTGCCAGCAGAGGGACAGGGGGGCAACAGACCCAGTACTTC. It codes for CASRGTGGQQTQYF.

The chain couples TRBV7-9 to TRBJ2-3; a possible D gene is TRBD2 (5 bases). Trimming took off 2 bases at V and 6 bases at J, with 18 bases between the two ends. Germline lookup yields CDR1 SEHNR and CDR2 FQNEAQ (reference sequence). The CDR3 is 16 residues long. The chain's CDR3 is CASSLSGVTVGDTQYF. The CDR3 nucleotides read TGTGCCAGCAGCTTATCCGGGGTTACAGTGGGGGATACGCAGTATTTT.

The J gene is TRBJ1-5, the V gene TRBV7-2, with TRBD1 matching 8 bases. The CDR3 totals 14 residues. V was clipped by 1 base and J by 5 bases; unmatched bases: 1. Germline lookup yields CDR1 SGHTA and CDR2 FQGNSA. The CDR3 here is CASSLGQGYQPQHF. For the CDR3, the DNA is TGTGCCAGCAGCTTAGGACAGGGGTATCAGCCCCAGCATTTT.

The chain combines TRBV18 with TRBJ2-2; D is perhaps TRBD2 (5 bases). The CDR3 covers 14 residues. V was pared by 1 base and J by 6 bases, with 9 bases between. From germline, CDR1 is KGHSH and CDR2 LQKENI. CDR3 residues: CASSPQGAPGELFF. CDR3 DNA: TGTGCCAGCTCACCACAGGGAGCGCCCGGGGAGCTGTTTTTT.

The rearrangement joins TRBV5-1 to TRBJ2-7, with D possibly TRBD2 on 7 matching bases. V lost 0 bases and J lost 4, with 14 bases in between. CDR1 is SGHRS and CDR2 is YFSETQ in the germline V gene. The CDR3 sequence is 15 residues long. DNA of the CDR3: TGCGCCAGCAGCTTGGAAGGGGGAGGGCCGTACGAGCAGTACTTC. This codes for CASSLEGGGPYEQYF.

The rearrangement joins TRBV4-3 to TRBJ1-2; the match to TRBD1 covers 8 bases. The CDR3 is made up of 16 amino acids. V shed 3 bases, J shed 0 bases, and the junction held 6 bases outside the gene matches. Germline values: CDR1 LGHNA, CDR2 YSLEER. CDR3 residues: CASSHEDRGANYGYTF. The DNA for the CDR3 is TGCGCCAGCAGCCATGAAGACAGGGGAGCTAACTATGGCTACACCTTC.

The rearrangement joins TRBV5-8 to TRBJ1-1; no firm D call. Germline loops: CDR1 SGHTS, CDR2 YDEGEE. Trimming shortened V by 4 bases and J by 9 bases, and 10 bases separated the two germline ends. This CDR3 spans 11 amino acids. The CDR3 DNA reads as TGTGCCAGCAGCCGGGGTATCCAAGCTTTCTTT. Amino acids: CASSRGIQAFF.